A selection of T cell receptor beta chains follows, all from one sample in a study of cytomegalovirus exposure and HLA in healthy donors. The protocol was immunoSEQ multiplex PCR, while the TCRdb copy is restricted to in-frame clones and leaves out a portion. The sample includes 150,000 to 200,000 clones, roughly 74% of them seen just once. The sample was PBMCs. The receptors were sampled from a young man in good health and CMV-seropositive. Both conserved end residues are part of each CDR3.

v_gene	j_gene	len	CDR3aa
TRBV19	TRBJ2-1	15	CASSPAGGRSAEQFF
TRBV5-1	TRBJ2-4	16	CASSLAAVLAKNIQYF
TRBV4-2	TRBJ1-1	15	CASSQVGQGATEAFF
TRBV4-1	TRBJ1-5	17	CASSHTGTGVSNQPQHF
TRBV7-2	TRBJ1-2	14	CASSPLRGSYGYTF
TRBV5-3	TRBJ1-5	17	CARSLPRTAYSNQPQHF
TRBV11-3	TRBJ2-1	15	CASSPGLAGEYEQFF
TRBV27	TRBJ2-3	20	CASSFYISGLAGGPEDTQYF
TRBV7-9	NA	15	CASRTIGTGPYEQYF
TRBV6-1	TRBJ2-7	13	CASSEVLAYEQYF
TRBV7-9	TRBJ2-7	15	CASSQATGAGCEQYF
TRBV27	TRBJ2-1	11	CASSNRWEQFF
TRBV7-2	TRBJ2-7	16	CASSLLQGVGIDEQYF
TRBV27	TRBJ2-1	14	CASRIGSSYNEQFF
TRBV4-1	TRBJ2-7	15	CASSRVLAGGDGQYF
TRBV19	TRBJ2-3	16	CASSEREGYQTDTQYF
TRBV15	NA	15	CATSRDLLAVDEQYF
TRBV5-1	TRBJ2-6	15	CASSLLYPGANVLTF
TRBV5-1	TRBJ2-3	16	CASSLPLAPTADTQYF
TRBV21-1	TRBJ1-4	14	CASPAAATNEKLFF
TRBV19	TRBJ1-1	12	CASKESYTEAFF
TRBV6-1	TRBJ1-2	14	CASSGKTGGYGYTF
TRBV10-1	TRBJ2-7	13	CASSDRRDSEQYF
TRBV19	TRBJ2-5	13	CASSMAGYETQYF
TRBV6-6	TRBJ1-1	11	CASSYRRKAFF
TRBV6-5	TRBJ1-2	14	CASRPQGRKDGYTF
TRBV27	TRBJ1-3	17	CASSPSTVLASGNTIYF
TRBV19	TRBJ2-7	16	CASSEFGTGGSYEQYF
TRBV11-2	TRBJ2-2	13	CASSHIGSGELFF
TRBV28	TRBJ2-5	15	CASSSLAGAAETQYF
TRBV7-9	TRBJ2-2	17	CASSPASGTGITGELFF
TRBV28	TRBJ2-7	15	CSSSSRDRGWYEQYF
TRBV27	TRBJ1-5	16	CASSFTGRGPNQPQHF
TRBV5-4	TRBJ2-7	15	CASSPTSGSIYEQYF
TRBV5-1	TRBJ2-7	15	CASSFQWERPDEQYF
TRBV27	TRBJ2-5	15	CASSSGQPLQETQYF
TRBV11-3	TRBJ2-7	15	CASSLGGTSSYEQYF
TRBV18	TRBJ1-2	15	CASSNVGTGVYGYTF
TRBV19	TRBJ2-1	13	CATSWRGGSEQFF
TRBV29-1	TRBJ2-7	13	CSVSSTGGGEQYF
TRBV10-3	TRBJ2-1	19	CAISQLQNGLAGGRNEQFF
TRBV9	TRBJ2-7	13	CASSVGSRYEQYF
TRBV19	TRBJ1-5	13	CASTENSNQPQHF
TRBV4-1	TRBJ2-1	18	CASSQDLFGLAGPTRQFF
TRBV30	TRBJ1-2	14	CAWSVHKANYGYTF
TRBV18	TRBJ2-6	16	CASSPSGISGANVLTF
TRBV27	TRBJ2-7	20	CASSFSNGPRTSGKYYEQYF
TRBV2	TRBJ2-5	14	CARTGQGAQLAQYF
TRBV18	TRBJ1-1	13	CASSADSYTEAFF
TRBV25-1	TRBJ2-3	15	CASSTGTAGTDTQYF
TRBV28	TRBJ2-7	15	CASSLSLASPYEQYF
TRBV25-1	TRBJ2-3	16	CASSERASGGSDTQYF
TRBV27	TRBJ2-1	16	CASSSPRRSSYNEQFF
TRBV7-5	TRBJ2-2	15	CARSSGTGIHGELFF
TRBV13	TRBJ2-1	17	CASSSLTSGSSYNEQFF
TRBV5-1	TRBJ1-5	15	CASSLAGTENQPQHF